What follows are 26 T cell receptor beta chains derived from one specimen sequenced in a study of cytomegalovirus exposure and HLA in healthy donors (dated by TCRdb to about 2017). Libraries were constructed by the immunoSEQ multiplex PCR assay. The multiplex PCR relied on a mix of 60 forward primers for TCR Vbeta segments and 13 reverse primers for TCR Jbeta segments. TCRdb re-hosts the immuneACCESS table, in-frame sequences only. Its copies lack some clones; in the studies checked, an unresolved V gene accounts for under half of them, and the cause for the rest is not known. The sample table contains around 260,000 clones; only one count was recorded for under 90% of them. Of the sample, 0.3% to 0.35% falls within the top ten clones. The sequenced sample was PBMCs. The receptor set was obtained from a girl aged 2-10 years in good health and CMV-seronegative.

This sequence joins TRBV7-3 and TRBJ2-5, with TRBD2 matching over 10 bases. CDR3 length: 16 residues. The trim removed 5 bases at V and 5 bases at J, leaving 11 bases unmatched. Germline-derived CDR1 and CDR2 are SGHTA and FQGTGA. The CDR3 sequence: CASSPRASGSHETQYF. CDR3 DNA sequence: TGTGCCAGCAGCCCCCGAGCTAGCGGGAGTCACGAGACCCAGTACTTC.

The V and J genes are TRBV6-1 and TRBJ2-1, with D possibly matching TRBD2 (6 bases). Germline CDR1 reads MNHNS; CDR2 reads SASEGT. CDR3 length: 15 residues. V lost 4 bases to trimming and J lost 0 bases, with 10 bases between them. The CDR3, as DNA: TGTGCCAGCAGTGGGGCAGCGGGCTCCTACAATGAGCAGTTCTTC. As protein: CASSGAAGSYNEQFF.

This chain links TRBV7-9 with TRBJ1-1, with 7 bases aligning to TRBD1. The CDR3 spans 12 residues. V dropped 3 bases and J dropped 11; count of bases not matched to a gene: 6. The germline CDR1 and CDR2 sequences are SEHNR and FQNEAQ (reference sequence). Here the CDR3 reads CASSFRGIRAFF. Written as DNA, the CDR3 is TGTGCCAGCAGCTTCAGGGGGATTAGGGCTTTCTTT.

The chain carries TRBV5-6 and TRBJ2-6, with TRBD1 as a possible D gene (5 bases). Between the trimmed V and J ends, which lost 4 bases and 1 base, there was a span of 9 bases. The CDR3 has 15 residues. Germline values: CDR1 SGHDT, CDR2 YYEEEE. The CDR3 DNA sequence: TGTGCCAGCAGCCCCAGGGTTTCTGGGGCCAACGTCCTGACTTTC. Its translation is CASSPRVSGANVLTF. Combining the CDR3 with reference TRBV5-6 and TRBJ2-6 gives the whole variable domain DAGVTQSPTHLIKTRGQQVTLRCSPKSGHDTVSWYQQALGQGPQFIFQYYEEEERQRGNFPDRFSGHQFPNYSSELNVNALLLGDSALYLCASSPRVSGANVLTFGAGSRLTVL.

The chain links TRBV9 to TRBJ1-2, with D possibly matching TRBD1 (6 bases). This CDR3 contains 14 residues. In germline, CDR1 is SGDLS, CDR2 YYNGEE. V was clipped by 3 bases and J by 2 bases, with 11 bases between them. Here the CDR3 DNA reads TGTGCCAGCAGCGAGAGTGGACAGAACTATGGCTACACCTTC. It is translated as CASSESGQNYGYTF.

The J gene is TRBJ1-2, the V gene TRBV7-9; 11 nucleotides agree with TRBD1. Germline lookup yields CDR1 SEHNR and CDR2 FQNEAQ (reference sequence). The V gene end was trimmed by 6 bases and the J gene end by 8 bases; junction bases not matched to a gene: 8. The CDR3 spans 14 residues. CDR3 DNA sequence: TGTGCCAGCAGTTCCGGACAGGGGGCGCGAGGCTACACCTTC. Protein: CASSSGQGARGYTF.

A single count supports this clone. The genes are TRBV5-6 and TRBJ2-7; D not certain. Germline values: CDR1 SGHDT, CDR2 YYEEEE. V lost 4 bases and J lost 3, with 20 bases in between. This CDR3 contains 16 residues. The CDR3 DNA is TGTGCCAGCAGCCTCGGCCATACGGGTTCGGGCTACGAGCAGTACTTC. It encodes CASSLGHTGSGYEQYF.

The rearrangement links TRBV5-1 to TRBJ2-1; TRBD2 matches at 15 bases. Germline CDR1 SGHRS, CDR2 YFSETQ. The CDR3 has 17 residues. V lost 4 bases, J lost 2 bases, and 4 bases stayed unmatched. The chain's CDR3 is CASSLGTSGGPYNEQFF. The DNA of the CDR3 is TGCGCCAGCAGCCTAGGGACTAGCGGGGGGCCCTACAATGAGCAGTTCTTC.

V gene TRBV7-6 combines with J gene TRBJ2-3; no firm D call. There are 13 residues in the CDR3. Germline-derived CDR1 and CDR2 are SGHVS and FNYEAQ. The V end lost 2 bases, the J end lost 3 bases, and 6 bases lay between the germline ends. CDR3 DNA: TGTGCCAGCAGCTTAATCCAGACAGATACGCAGTATTTT. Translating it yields CASSLIQTDTQYF.

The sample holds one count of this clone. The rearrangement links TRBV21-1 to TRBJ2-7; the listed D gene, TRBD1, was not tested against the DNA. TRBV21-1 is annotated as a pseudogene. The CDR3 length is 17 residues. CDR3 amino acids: CASSKGFNPGQTYEQYF. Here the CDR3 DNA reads TGTGCCAGCAGCAAAGGGTTCAATCCGGGACAGACGTACGAGCAGTACTTC.

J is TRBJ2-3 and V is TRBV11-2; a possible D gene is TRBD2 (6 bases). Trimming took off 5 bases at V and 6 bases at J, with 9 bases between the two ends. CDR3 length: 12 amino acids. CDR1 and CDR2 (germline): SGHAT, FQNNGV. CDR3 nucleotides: TGTGCCAGCAGCGCGGAGGGGGATACGCAGTATTTT. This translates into CASSAEGDTQYF.

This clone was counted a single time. The CDR3 loop is CASSLGQGGPEAFF. The CDR3 nucleotides read TGTGCCAGCAGCTTGGGACAGGGTGGCCCTGAAGCTTTCTTT. This rearrangement joins TRBV5-4 to TRBJ1-1; 7 positions match TRBD1. This CDR3 has 14 amino acids. Looked up from germline, CDR1 is SGHNT and CDR2 is YYREEE (reference sequence). V gave up 0 bases and J gave up 6 bases; unmatched junction bases: 5.

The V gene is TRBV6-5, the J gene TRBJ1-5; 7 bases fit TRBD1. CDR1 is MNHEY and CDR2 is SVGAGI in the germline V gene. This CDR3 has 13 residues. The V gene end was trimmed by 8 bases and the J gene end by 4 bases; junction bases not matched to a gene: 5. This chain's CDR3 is CASDSQGNQPQHF. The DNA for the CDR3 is TGTGCCAGCGATTCACAGGGGAATCAGCCCCAGCATTTT.

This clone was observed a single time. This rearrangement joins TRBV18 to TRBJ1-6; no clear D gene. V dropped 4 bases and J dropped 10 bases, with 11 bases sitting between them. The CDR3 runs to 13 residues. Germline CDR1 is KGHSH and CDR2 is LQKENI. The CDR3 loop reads CASSQTYNSPLHF. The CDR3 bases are TGTGCCAGCTCACAGACATACAACTCACCCCTCCACTTT.

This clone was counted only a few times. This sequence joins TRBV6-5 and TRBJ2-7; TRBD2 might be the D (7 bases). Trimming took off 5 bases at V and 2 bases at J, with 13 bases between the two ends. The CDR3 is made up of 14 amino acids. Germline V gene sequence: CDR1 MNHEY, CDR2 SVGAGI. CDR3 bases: TGTGCCAGCAGTGGAGGGGGGGCGCCCTACGAGCAGTACTTC. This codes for CASSGGGAPYEQYF.

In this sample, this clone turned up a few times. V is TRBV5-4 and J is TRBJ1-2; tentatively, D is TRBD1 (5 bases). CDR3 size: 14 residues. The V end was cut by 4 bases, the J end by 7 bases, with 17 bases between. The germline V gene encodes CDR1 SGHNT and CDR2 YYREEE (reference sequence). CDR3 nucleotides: TGTGCCAGCAGCGGAGGAGGGGTCTCGGGTGGCTACACCTTC. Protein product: CASSGGGVSGGYTF.

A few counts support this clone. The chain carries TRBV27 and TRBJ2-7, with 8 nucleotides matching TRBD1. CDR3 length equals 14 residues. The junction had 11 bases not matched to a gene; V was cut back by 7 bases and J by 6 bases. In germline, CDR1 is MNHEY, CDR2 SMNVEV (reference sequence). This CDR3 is CASTSGQGLGEQYF. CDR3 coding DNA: TGTGCCAGCACTAGTGGACAGGGTCTGGGCGAGCAGTACTTC.

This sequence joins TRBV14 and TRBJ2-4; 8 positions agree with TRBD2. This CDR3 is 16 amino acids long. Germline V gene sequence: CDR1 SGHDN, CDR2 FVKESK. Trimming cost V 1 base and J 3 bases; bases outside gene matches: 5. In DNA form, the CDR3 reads TGTGCCAGCAGCCAAGTGGGAGCGGGGGACAAAAACATTCAGTACTTC. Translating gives CASSQVGAGDKNIQYF. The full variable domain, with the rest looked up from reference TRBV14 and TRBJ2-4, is EAGVTQFPSHSVIEKGQTVTLRCDPISGHDNLYWYRRVMGKEIKFLLHFVKESKQDESGMPNNRFLAERTGGTYSTLKVQPAELEDSGVYFCASSQVGAGDKNIQYFGAGTRLSVL.

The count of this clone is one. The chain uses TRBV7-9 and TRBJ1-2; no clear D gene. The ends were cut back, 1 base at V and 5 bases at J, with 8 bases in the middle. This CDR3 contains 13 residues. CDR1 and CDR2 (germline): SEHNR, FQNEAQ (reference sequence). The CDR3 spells CASSLVPGYGYTF. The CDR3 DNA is TGTGCCAGCAGCTTAGTCCCGGGGTATGGCTACACCTTC.

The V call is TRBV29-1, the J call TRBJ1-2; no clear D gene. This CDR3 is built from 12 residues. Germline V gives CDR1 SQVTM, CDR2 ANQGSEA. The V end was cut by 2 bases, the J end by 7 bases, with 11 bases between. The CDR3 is CSVESSEGGYTF. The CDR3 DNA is TGCAGCGTTGAATCTTCAGAGGGTGGCTACACCTTC.

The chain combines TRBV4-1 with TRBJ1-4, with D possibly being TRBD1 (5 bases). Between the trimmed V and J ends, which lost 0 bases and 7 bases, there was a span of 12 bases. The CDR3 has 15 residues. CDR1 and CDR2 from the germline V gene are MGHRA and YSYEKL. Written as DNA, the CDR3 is TGCGCCAGCAGCCAAGATACAGGAAAGGCTGAAAAACTGTTTTTT. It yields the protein CASSQDTGKAEKLFF.

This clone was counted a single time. CDR3 residues: CASSIPGQSSSYEQYF. The DNA for the CDR3 is TGTGCCAGCAGTATCCCGGGACAGTCGAGCTCCTACGAGCAGTACTTC. V and J are TRBV28 and TRBJ2-7; 7 bases agree with TRBD1. From germline, CDR1 is MDHEN and CDR2 SYDVKM. J was trimmed by 0 bases and V by 5 bases; bases with no gene match: 10. The CDR3 contains 16 residues. Looking up the rest from reference TRBV28 and TRBJ2-7 gives the full variable domain: DVKVTQSSRYLVKRTGEKVFLECVQDMDHENMFWYRQDPGLGLRLIYFSYDVKMKEKGDIPEGYSVSREKKERFSLILESASTNQTSMYLCASSIPGQSSSYEQYFGPGTRLTVT.

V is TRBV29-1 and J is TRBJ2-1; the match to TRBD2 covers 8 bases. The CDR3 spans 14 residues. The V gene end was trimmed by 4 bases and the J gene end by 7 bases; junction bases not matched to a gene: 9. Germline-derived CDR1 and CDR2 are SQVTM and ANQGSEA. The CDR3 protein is CSVGREGMRNEQFF. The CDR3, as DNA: TGCAGCGTTGGACGGGAGGGGATGAGGAATGAGCAGTTCTTC.

The CDR3 coding sequence is TGTGCCAGCAGCTTAGCAGGGGTGAGGGAGACCCAGTACTTC. Protein: CASSLAGVRETQYF. This chain uses TRBV11-2 with TRBJ2-5; maybe TRBD1 (6 bases). V was shortened by 1 base and J by 5 bases, with 11 bases between the two germline ends. Germline values: CDR1 SGHAT, CDR2 FQNNGV. The CDR3 totals 14 residues.

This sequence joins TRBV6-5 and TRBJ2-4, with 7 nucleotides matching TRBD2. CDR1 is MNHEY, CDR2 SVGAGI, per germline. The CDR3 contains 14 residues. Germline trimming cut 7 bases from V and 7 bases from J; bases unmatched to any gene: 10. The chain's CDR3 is CASKGTGLYNIQYF. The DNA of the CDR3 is TGTGCCAGCAAGGGGACGGGACTATACAACATTCAGTACTTC.

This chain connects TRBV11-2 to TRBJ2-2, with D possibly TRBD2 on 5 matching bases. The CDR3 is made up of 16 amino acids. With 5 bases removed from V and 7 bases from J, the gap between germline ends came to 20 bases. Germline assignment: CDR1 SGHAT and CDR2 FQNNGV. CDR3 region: CASSHPPPGSHGELFF. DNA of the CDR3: TGTGCCAGCAGCCACCCTCCACCGGGGTCCCACGGGGAGCTGTTTTTT. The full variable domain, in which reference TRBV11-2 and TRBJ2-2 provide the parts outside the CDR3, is EAGVAQSPRYKIIEKRQSVAFWCNPISGHATLYWYQQILGQGPKLLIQFQNNGVVDDSQLPKDRFSAERLKGVDSTLKIQPAKLEDSAVYLCASSHPPPGSHGELFFGEGSRLTVL.